This T cell receptor (beta chain) derives from a study of Tregs in tolerant kidney transplant recipients. Libraries were prepared by immunoSEQ multiplex PCR; TCRdb keeps only in-frame clonotypes and omits some of them. The sample consists of just under 65,000 clones, less than 98% of them appearing once. The sample was Tregs from blood, taken before the transplant. This clonotype was sampled from a human donor who received a combined kidney and bone marrow transplant.

CDR3 nucleotide sequence: TGTGCCAGCAGCCGGACAGTTTACGAGCAGTACTTC. Its protein is CASSRTVYEQYF. The chain carries TRBV5-5 and TRBJ2-7; possible D gene TRBD1, 6 bases. CDR1 is SGHKS, CDR2 YYEKEE, per germline (reference sequence). This CDR3 spans 12 amino acids. The V gene lost 4 bases and the J gene lost 4 bases, with 9 bases spanning the gap.